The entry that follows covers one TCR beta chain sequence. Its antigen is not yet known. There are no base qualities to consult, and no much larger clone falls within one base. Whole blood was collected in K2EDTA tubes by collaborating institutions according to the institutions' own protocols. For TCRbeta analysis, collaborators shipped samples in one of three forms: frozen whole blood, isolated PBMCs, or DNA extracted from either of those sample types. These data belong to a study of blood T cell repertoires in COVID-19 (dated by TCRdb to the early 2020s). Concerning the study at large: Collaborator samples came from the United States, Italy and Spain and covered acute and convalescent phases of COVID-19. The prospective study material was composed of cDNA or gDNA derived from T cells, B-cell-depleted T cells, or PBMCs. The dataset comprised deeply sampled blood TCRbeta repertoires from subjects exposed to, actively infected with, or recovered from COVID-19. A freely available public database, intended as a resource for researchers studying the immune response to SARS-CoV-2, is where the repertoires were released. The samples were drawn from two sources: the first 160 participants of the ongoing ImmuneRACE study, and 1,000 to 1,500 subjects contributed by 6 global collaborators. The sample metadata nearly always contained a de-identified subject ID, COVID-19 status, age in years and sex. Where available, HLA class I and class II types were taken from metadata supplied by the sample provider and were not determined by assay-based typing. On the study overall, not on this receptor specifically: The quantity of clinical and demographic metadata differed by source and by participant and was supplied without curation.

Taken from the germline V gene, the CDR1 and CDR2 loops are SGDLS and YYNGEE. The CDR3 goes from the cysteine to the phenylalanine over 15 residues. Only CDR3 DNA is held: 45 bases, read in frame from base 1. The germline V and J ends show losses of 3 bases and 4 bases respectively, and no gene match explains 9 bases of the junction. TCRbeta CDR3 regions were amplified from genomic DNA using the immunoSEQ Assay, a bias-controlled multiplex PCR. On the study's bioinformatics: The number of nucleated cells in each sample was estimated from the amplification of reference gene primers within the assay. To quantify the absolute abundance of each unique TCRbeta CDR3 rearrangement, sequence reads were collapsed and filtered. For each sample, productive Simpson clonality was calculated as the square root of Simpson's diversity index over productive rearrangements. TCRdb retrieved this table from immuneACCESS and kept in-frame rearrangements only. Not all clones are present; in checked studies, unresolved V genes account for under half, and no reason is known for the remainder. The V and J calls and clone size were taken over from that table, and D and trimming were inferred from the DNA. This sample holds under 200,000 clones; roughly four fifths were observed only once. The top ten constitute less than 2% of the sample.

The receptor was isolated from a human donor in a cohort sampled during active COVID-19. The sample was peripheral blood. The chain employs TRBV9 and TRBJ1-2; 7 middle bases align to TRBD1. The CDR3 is CASSGLGTDPYGYTF. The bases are TGTGCCAGCAGCGGCCTCGGGACAGACCCCTATGGCTACACCTTC.